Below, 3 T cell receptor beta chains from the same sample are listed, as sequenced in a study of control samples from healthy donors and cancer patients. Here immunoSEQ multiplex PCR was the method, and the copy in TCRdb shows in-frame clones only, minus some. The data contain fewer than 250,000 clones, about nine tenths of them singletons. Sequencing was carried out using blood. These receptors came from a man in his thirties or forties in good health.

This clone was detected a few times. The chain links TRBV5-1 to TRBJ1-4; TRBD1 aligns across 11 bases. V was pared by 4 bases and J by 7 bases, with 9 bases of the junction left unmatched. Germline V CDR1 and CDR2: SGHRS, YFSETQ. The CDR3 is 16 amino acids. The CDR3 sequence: CASSPGQGAKSEKLFF. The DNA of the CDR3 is TGCGCCAGCAGCCCCGGACAGGGGGCGAAAAGTGAAAAACTGTTTTTT.

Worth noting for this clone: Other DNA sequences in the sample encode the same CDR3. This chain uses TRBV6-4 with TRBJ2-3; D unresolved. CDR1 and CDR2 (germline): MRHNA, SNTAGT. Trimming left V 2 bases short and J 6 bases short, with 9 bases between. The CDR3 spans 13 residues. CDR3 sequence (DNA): TGTGCCAGCAGTGACCAGCGCGGTGATACGCAGTATTTT. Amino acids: CASSDQRGDTQYF.

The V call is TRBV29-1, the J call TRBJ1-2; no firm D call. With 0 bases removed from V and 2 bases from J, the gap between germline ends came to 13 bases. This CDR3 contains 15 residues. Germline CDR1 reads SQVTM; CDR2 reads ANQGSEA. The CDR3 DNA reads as TGCAGCGTTGAAGATCGGGGTGGTAGGAACTATGGCTACACCTTC. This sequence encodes CSVEDRGGRNYGYTF.